This T cell receptor beta chain was captured in a study of blood T cells in healthy people across ages (dated by TCRdb to the mid-2010s). About the investigation overall: In model experiments, template switching captured roughly one uniquely barcoded TCR beta cDNA molecule for every two T cells. The study measured age-related changes in TCR beta repertoire diversity using deep sequencing normalized with unique cDNA molecular identifiers. Donors were grouped into four age groups: young (average 16 years), middle-aged (about 38), aged (around 60) and long-lived (roughly 80). For two donors (one aged 18 to 29 and one aged 80 or older), the study analyzed two additional independent replicas of 1 million unique cDNA reads from the same blood draw.

To prepare the library, 5' RACE was applied. Sequencing relied on an Illumina HiSeq 2500. A second roughly 6 to 11 cycle PCR used a sample-barcoded 5' primer and a J-beta primer mix. A template-switch 5' adaptor carrying 12 random nucleotides introduced a unique molecular identifier onto each TCR beta cDNA molecule. At least 2.5 million CDR3-containing paired-end reads were obtained from each sample. First-strand cDNA synthesis was performed from all RNA using the Mint cDNA synthesis kit, with priming by a TRBC-specific oligonucleotide. After uracil-DNA glycosylase treatment, a first 18-cycle PCR used universal primers M1SS and BC2_uni_R on all cDNA. The original pipeline was this. Each sample was normalized by randomly selecting 1 million high-quality reads, each carrying a distinct molecular identifier. Instead of being binned into consensus sequences, reads with shared molecular identifiers were discarded. MiTCR, run with a Q25 quality threshold and the strictest error-elimination algorithm, handled CDR3 identification, clonotype clustering and error correction. A nonparametric unseen species model with Euler transformation was used to estimate a lower bound on total TCR beta diversity. In-frame beta chains were kept once TCRdb had trimmed the public reads at Q25 with fastp and called clones with MiXCR. Rows merge per CDR3 protein into single entries with the most common DNA and genes. Here the V and J calls rest on TCRdb's processing, not on the authors' analysis. The sample table lists some 560,000 distinct CDR3 sequences, about 25% of them with a count of one. Of the sample, approximately 3.6% is held by the ten largest clones.

The V end gives up 3 bases and the J end 2 bases, leaving 6 bases in the junction not matched to a gene. The CDR3 measures 14 amino acids from cysteine to phenylalanine. Only the CDR3 DNA stays, 42 bases, in frame from base 1. Reading the germline V gene gives CDR1 SQVTM and CDR2 ANQGSEA. Systemically healthy Caucasian individuals from Russia, 35 to 50 in total and aged roughly 6 to 100 years, were included as donors. About 10 milliliters of peripheral blood were drawn from each donor into EDTA-treated Vacutainer tubes. Ficoll-Paque density-gradient centrifugation was used to isolate PBMCs, with at least 7 million per sample. Trizol reagent was used to extract total RNA from the PBMCs, yielding at least 6 micrograms per sample. The percentages of naive CD45RAhigh/CD27high T cells were determined by flow cytometry on a PBMC aliquot from every donor. As to this clonotype: Its antigen is not yet known. Base qualities are not recorded, but no much larger clone differs from it by a single base.

General findings and caveats noted by the study authors: The percentage of naive T cells measured by flow cytometry correlated strongly with observed TCR beta diversity. As age increased, observed TCR beta diversity per million T cells dropped in a roughly linear way, and a significant reduction was already evident by age 40. Compared with the aged group, the long-lived group had more naive CD4+ T cells, fewer expanded clones and increased TCR diversity, a pattern suggesting age selection. Bulk unsorted PBMC profiling prevented conclusive comparison of naive and antigen-experienced compartments. Because donor CMV infection status was unknown, age-related changes in expanded clonotypes were potentially confounded. Estimates of total diversity based on one million sequenced T cells were considered lower bounds and underestimates.

These data also formed part of another study, on T cells of mothers and their children. The other study reports the following: Nine systemically healthy Caucasian individuals served as donors, namely three mothers together with their six children. cDNA synthesis consumed the entire amount of extracted RNA, loaded at approximately 1.6 ug RNA in each 15 ul reaction. In the second PCR, the M1S primer added sample barcodes and 2-4 random nucleotides. More than 9 million TCR beta CDR3 reads were obtained from each mother, and about 3 million reads were obtained from each child. Thymic selection shapes the output of TCR recombination in a similar way in related and unrelated pairs, and inherited differences have a minor effect. Normalized repertoire overlap was always found to be slightly, but never significantly, higher in related mother-child pairs than in unrelated mother-child pairs. No persistent microchimeric T cell clones were found, with a detection sensitivity of 75 to 100 clones per million clonotypes. In the study, deep NGS was used to compare the TCR beta repertoires of mothers and children, and features distinguishing related mother-child pairs from unrelated individuals were sought. The mean age was roughly 36 +/- 4 years for the mothers and around 10 +/- 4 years for the children. After adapter ligation was performed with NEBNext reagents, the libraries were sequenced on an Illumina HiSeq 2000 with 100+100 nt paired-end reads. To avoid cross-contamination, the mother libraries and the child libraries were prepared a month apart and sequenced in separate runs. Between roughly 500,000 and 2,300,000 distinct TCR beta clonotypes were identified per donor. Naive TCR beta clonotypes were estimated from low-frequency clonotypes matched to each donor's FACS-determined naive share, without sorting.

This clonotype originated in a boy aged 2 to 10 in good health. Sequenced input: blood. This chain is built from TRBV29-1 and TRBJ2-7; TRBD2 fits 8 bases in the junction. The DNA sequence is given as TGCAGCGTTGAGGGACCGGGACTAGCCTACGAGCAGTACTTC. This gives the protein CSVEGPGLAYEQYF.